Below, 3 T cell receptor beta chains from the same sample are listed, as sequenced in a study of early T cells in non-severe SARS-CoV-2 infection. TCRdb analysed the 5' RACE reads with MiXCR anew, one entry per CDR3 protein. The sample has under 85,000 distinct CDR3 sequences; less than 15% are singletons. The sample consisted of whole blood. The receptors shown here come from an adult who was a healthcare worker with PCR-confirmed SARS-CoV-2 infection or an uninfected control (not recorded which).

This sequence joins TRBV5-1 and TRBJ1-2; the D is unclear. Germline lookup yields CDR1 SGHRS and CDR2 YFSETQ. The V end lost 0 bases, the J end lost 4 bases, and 13 bases lay between the germline ends. The CDR3 length is 15 residues. CDR3 protein: CASSLEDGLPYGYTF. The CDR3, as DNA: TGCGCCAGCAGCTTGGAGGACGGGCTACCCTATGGCTACACCTTC. Supplemented by reference TRBV5-1 and TRBJ1-2, the full variable domain reads KAGVTQTPRYLIKTRGQQVTLSCSPISGHRSVSWYQQTPGQGLQFLFEYFSETQRNKGNFPGRFSGRQFSNSRSEMNVSTLELGDSALYLCASSLEDGLPYGYTFGSGTRLTVV.

This clonotype was seen more than once but under ten times. This rearrangement joins TRBV11-2 to TRBJ2-1; 8 bases are shared with TRBD2. CDR1 is SGHAT and CDR2 is FQNNGV in the germline V gene. The CDR3 totals 15 residues. V lost 5 bases and J lost 6; bases outside the gene matches: 9. The CDR3 loop reads CASSEPGLGSNEQFF. The DNA of the CDR3 is TGTGCCAGCAGCGAACCGGGACTAGGTTCCAATGAGCAGTTCTTC.

The V call is TRBV5-4, the J call TRBJ2-7; 9 positions match TRBD2. Germline V lookup: CDR1 SGHNT, CDR2 YYREEE (reference sequence). The CDR3 consists of 15 residues. The V and J ends lost 0 bases and 2 bases, in that order; junction bases with no gene match: 3. Here the CDR3 DNA reads TGTGCCAGCAGCTTGGGACTAGCGGTGGCCTACGAGCAGTACTTC. It specifies CASSLGLAVAYEQYF.